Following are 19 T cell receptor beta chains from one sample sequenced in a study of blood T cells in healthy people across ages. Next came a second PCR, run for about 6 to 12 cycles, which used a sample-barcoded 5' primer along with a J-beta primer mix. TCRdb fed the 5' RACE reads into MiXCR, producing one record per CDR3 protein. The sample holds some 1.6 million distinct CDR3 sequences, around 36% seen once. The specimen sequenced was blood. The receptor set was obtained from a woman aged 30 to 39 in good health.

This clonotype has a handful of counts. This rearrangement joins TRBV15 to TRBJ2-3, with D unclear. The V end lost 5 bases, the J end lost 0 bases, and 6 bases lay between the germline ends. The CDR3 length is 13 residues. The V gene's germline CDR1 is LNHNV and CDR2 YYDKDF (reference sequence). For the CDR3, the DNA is TGTGCCACCAGCGCAGAAAGCACAGATACGCAGTATTTT. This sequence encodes CATSAESTDTQYF.

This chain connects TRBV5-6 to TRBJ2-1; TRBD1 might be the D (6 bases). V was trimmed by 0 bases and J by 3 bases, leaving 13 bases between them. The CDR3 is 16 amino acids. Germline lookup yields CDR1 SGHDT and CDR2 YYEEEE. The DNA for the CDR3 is TGTGCCAGCAGCTTGGAGCAGGGGTGGAACTACAATGAGCAGTTCTTC. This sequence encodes CASSLEQGWNYNEQFF.

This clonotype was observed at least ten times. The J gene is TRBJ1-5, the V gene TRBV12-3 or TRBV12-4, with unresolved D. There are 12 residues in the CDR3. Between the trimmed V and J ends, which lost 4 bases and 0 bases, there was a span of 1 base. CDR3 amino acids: CASSYSNQPQHF. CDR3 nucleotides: TGTGCCAGCAGTTATAGCAATCAGCCCCAGCATTTT.

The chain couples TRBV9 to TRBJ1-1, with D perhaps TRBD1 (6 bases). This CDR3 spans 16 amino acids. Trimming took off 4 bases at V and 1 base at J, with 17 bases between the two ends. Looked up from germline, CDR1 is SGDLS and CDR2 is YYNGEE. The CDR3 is CASSSHRQDANTEAFF. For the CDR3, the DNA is TGTGCCAGCAGCTCCCACCGACAGGACGCGAACACTGAAGCTTTCTTT.

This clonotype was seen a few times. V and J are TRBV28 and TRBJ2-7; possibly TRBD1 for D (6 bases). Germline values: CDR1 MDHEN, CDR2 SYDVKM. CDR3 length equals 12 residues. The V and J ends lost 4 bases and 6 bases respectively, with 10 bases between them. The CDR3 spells CASSSGQTEQYF. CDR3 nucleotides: TGTGCCAGCAGTTCCGGACAGACCGAGCAGTACTTC. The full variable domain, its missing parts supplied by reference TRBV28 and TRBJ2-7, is DVKVTQSSRYLVKRTGEKVFLECVQDMDHENMFWYRQDPGLGLRLIYFSYDVKMKEKGDIPEGYSVSREKKERFSLILESASTNQTSMYLCASSSGQTEQYFGPGTRLTVT.

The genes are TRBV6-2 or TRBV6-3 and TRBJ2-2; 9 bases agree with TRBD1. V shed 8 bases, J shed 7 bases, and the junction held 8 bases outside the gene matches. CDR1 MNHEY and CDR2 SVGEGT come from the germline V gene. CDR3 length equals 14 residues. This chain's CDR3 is CASGRDRADGELFF. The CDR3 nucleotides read TGTGCCAGCGGACGGGACAGGGCGGACGGGGAGCTGTTTTTT.

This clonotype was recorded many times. The CDR3 DNA reads TGTGCCAGCAGCCCCCCCGGGGCCCTCGGTATATACGAGCAGTACTTC. This encodes CASSPPGALGIYEQYF. The chain joins TRBV7-2 to TRBJ2-7; either TRBD1 or TRBD2 may supply D (5 bases each). The CDR3 loop spans 16 amino acids. Trimming removed 5 bases from V and 4 bases from J, with 21 bases in between. Germline assignment: CDR1 SGHTA and CDR2 FQGNSA.

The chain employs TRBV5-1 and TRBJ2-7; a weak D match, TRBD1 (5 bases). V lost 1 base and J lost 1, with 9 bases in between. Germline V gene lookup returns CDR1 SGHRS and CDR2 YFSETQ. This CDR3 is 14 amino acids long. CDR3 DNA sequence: TGCGCCAGCAGCTTGAAGACAGATTCCTACGAGCAGTACTTC. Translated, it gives CASSLKTDSYEQYF.

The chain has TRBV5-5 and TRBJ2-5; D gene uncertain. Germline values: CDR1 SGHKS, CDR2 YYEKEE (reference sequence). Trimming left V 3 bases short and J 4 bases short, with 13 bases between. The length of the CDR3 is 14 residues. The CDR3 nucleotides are TGTGCCAGCAGCTATGGACGGAATCGAGAGACCCAGTACTTC. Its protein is CASSYGRNRETQYF.

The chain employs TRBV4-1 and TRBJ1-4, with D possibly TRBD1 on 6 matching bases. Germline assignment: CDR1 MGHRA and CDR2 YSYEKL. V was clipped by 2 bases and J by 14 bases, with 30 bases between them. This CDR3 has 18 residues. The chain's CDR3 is CASSQSFGPWDIRRGLFF. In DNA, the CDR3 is TGCGCCAGCAGCCAAAGCTTCGGTCCCTGGGACATCCGAAGAGGGCTGTTTTTT.

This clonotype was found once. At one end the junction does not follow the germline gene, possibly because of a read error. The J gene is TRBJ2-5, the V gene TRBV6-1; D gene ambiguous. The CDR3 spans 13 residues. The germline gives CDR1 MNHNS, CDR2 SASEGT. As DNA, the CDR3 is TGTGCCAGCGCGTCTATAGGGCAAGAGGCCCAGTACTTC. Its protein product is CASASIGQEAQYF.

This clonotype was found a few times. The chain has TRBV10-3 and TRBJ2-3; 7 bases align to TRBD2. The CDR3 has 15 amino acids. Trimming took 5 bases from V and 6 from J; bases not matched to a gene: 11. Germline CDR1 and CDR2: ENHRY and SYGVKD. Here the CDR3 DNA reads TGTGCCATCAGTCAAAGAGCGGGGAGTGGGGATACGCAGTATTTT. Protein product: CAISQRAGSGDTQYF.

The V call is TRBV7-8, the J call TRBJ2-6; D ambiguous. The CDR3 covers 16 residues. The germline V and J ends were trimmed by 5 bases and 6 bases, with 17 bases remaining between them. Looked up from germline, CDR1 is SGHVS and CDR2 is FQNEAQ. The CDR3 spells CASSLPAGQEANVLTF. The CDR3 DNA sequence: TGTGCCAGCAGCCTACCCGCCGGGCAGGAGGCCAACGTCCTGACTTTC.

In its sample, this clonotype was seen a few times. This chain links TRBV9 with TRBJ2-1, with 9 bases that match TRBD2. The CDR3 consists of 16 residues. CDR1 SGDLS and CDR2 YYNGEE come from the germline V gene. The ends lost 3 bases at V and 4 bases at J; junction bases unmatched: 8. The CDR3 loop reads CASSANGAGGYNEQFF. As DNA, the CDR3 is TGTGCCAGCAGCGCCAACGGGGCGGGAGGGTACAATGAGCAGTTCTTC.

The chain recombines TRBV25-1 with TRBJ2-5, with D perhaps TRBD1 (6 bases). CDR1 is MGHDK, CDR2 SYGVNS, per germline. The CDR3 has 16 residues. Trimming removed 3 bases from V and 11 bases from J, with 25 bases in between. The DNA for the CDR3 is TGTGCCAGCAGTGACCGCCGGGACCCTAAGGGGGATGAGCAGTACTTC. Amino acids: CASSDRRDPKGDEQYF.

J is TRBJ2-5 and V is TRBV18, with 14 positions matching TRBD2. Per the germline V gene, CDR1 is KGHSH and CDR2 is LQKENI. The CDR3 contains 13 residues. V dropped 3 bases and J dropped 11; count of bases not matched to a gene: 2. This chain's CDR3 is CASSPGTSGSQYF. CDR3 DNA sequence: TGTGCCAGCTCACCCGGGACTAGCGGGAGTCAGTACTTC. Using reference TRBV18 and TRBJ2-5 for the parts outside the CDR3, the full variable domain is NAGVMQNPRHLVRRRGQEARLRCSPMKGHSHVYWYRQLPEEGLKFMVYLQKENIIDESGMPKERFSAEFPKEGPSILRIQQVVRGDSAAYFCASSPGTSGSQYFGPGTRLLVL.

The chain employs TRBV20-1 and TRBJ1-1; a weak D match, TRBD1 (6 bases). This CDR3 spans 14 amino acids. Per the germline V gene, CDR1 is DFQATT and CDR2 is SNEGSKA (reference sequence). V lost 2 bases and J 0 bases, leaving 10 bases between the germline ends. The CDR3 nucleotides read TGCAGTGCTAGAATACAGGGACTGAACACTGAAGCTTTCTTT. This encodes CSARIQGLNTEAFF.

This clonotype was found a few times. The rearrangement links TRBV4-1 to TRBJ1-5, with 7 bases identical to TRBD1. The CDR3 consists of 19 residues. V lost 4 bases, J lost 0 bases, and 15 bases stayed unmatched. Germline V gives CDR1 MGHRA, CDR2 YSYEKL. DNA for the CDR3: TGCGCCAGCAGCCCGTCGGGACAGTATCTTTTAGATAGCAATCAGCCCCAGCATTTT. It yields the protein CASSPSGQYLLDSNQPQHF.

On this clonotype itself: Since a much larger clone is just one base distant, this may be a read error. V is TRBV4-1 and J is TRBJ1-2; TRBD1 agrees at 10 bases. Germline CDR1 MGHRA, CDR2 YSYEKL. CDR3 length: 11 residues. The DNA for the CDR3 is TGCGCCAGCAGCCGGGGACAGGGGACCATCTTC. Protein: CASSRGQGTIF.